This T cell receptor beta chain came from a study of cytomegalovirus exposure and HLA in healthy donors (TCRdb year 2017). Regarding the research as a whole: An earlier analysis of several hundred of the donors reported around 280 Gb of sequence data and 95 million to 140 million unique TCR beta sequences obtained from 150 million to 200 million T cells. Approximately 310 gigabases of sequencing data and roughly 80 million unique TCR sequences made up an early release that covered 500 to 650 HLA-typed donors. Of the roughly 410 genotyped donors, 80% to 90% were placed in the genetic ancestry cluster associated with self-reported Caucasian donors. The study aimed to test whether signatures of past pathogen exposure could be identified by cataloging public T cell receptors. Using immunosequencing, the study profiled T cell repertoires from 666 subjects and related those repertoires to cytomegalovirus serostatus. Along with the roughly 670-subject first cohort, a separate validation cohort of 120 different subjects was used. The study combined high-throughput TCR immunosequencing, statistical association of individual TCRs with disease status, and machine learning to predict cytomegalovirus infection status. To study patterns of TCR occurrence, a later analysis re-analyzed previously published TCR beta repertoires from several hundred donors and added high-resolution HLA genotyping. Rather than drawing on any new phenotypic data, the later analysis identified candidate immune exposures from TCR beta sequences and the way those sequences occurred across donors. In an earlier analysis of a few hundred of the donors, high-throughput TCR beta sequencing was used to judge whether each TCR beta V gene segment behaved as functional or pseudogenic. Donor age, sex, ethnicity and CMV serostatus were compiled together with the repertoire data. In a later genetic analysis, genome-wide SNP genotypes for 398 of the 666 donors were used, and that subset was treated as a discovery cohort. Every repertoire in the discovery cohort had been generated on one and the same sequencing platform. HLA typing covered class I and class II loci at four-digit resolution. The number of typed donors differed by locus: 629-630 for A, B, C, DRB1 and DQB1; 522 for DQA1; 606 for DPA1; and roughly 470 for DPB1. About 5 DR-DQ haplotypes were handled as single units for association and clustering, since linkage in the cohort was strong. Among some 400 genotyped donors of the cohort, an average of around 240,000 unique TCR beta nucleotide sequences was sequenced per donor, of which about 18% were non-productive. Findings and caveats that apply to the study as a whole: HLA typing was unavailable for some donors at each locus, so association tests used only the typed subset. A cluster of highly shared sequence variants was judged likely to be a technical artifact of the sequencing pipeline. Some IMGT-functional V segments, including TRBV6-2 and TRBV6-3, could not be distinguished by the 87-base-pair reads and were therefore excluded. Because counts were too low, seventeen rarely observed V segments, including chromosome 9 orphons, were left out of the earlier analysis of 587 of the donors. When HLA alleles, especially DR and DQ, strongly co-occurred, attributing TCR associations to individual alleles was difficult. According to a later analysis, most CMV-associated TCR beta chains appeared to be HLA-restricted, and the HLA associations seemed to be driven largely by CMV exposure. In an earlier analysis of roughly 500 of the donors, most TCR beta V segments appeared in productive rearrangements about 90% or about 30% of the time, broadly matching IMGT annotations. Across donors, most TCR sequences were observed very rarely, whereas some public TCRs were present in many individuals. A later genetic analysis associated a missense DCLRE1C variant with V-gene and J-gene trimming of TCR beta chains, and an independent cohort replicated the association. According to a later genetic analysis, donors in an Asian-associated ancestry cluster had fewer N-insertions in productive TCRs than the approximately 710-donor mean. Correlated functional status among segregating V segments might be attributable to linkage disequilibrium, but an unknown experimental factor could not be ruled out. Sequencing depth was assumed to be roughly uniform across donors in the presence/absence analyses, though that assumption may not hold. In a later analysis, the rate of TCR association differed among HLA loci, with DRB1 alleles having the most associated TCRs and HLA-C alleles having the fewest. A total of roughly 160 TCR beta chains were listed by the study as associated with cytomegalovirus. A later analysis reported that several top co-occurrence clusters appeared linked to parvovirus B19, influenza, CMV and Epstein-Barr virus. CMV serostatus was the only immune exposure information available for the cohort. A later analysis found that HLA-associated TCR beta chains were more clonally expanded and had lower generation probabilities than equally common non-associated chains. Three of the identified cytomegalovirus-associated TCR beta chains were confirmed in vitro to be specific for cytomegalovirus antigens. The classifier was reported to diagnose cytomegalovirus status with high specificity and sensitivity in both the original cohort and the validation cohort. The authors suggested that the approach could potentially be extended to other disease states and immunological phenotypes. This cohort had only TCR beta chains sequenced, and the lack of alpha or paired-chain data limited which features could be detected. At a false discovery rate of 0.05, a later analysis linked 16,000 or so TCR beta sequences to specific HLA alleles. A further reported finding was that TCR beta sequences accurately predicted the HLA-A and HLA-B alleles for most subjects in the first cohort.

V lost 1 base and J lost 6 bases; the stretch between them is 13 bases long. From cysteine to phenylalanine, the CDR3 is 15 amino acids long. The read is trimmed to its CDR3 DNA, 45 bases read in frame from base 1. In the germline V gene, CDR1 corresponds to SGHRS and CDR2 to YFSETQ. The library was made by the immunoSEQ multiplex PCR assay. For the multiplex PCR, a mixture combining 60 forward primers for TCR Vbeta segments and 13 reverse primers for TCR Jbeta segments was used. A multiplex PCR assay on genomic DNA amplified the CDR3 region of rearranged TCR beta genes. The Illumina HiSeq System was used to sequence the amplified TCR beta libraries as 87-base-pair reads. In the original analysis: In a later analysis, around 80 million unique TCR beta chains were counted across the roughly 700 repertoires, and approximately 11 million of these chains were shared by at least two donors. Raw reads were error-corrected and collapsed into unique sequences with a nearest-neighbor algorithm that merged closely related sequences to remove PCR and sequencing errors. Alignment of CDR3 sequences to IMGT reference sequences was used to assign V, D and J gene segments. For a sequence to be retained, a match of at least six nucleotides to both a V gene segment and a J gene segment was required. A rearrangement counted as productive if the CDR3 had no stop codons and remained in frame with V and J, and every other rearrangement counted as non-productive. Following IMGT convention, CDR3 was defined as the stretch from the second conserved V-encoded cysteine to the conserved J-encoded phenylalanine. The earlier analysis of approximately 500 of the donors excluded sequences that lacked an unambiguous match to a single V gene segment. In an earlier analysis of approximately 500 of the donors, a V segment was called functional when productive rearrangements were above 56.7%, and segregating when the standard deviation between donors exceeded 5%. A statistical classification framework was built to diagnose cytomegalovirus status from the catalog of TCR beta chain sequences. A later analysis assigned V and J genes by comparing TCR nucleotide sequences with IMGT/GENE-DB human TR gene sequences. Using the TCRdist pipeline, a later analysis assigned CDR3 sequences along with most-parsimonious VDJ recombination scenarios. In a later analysis, each TCR beta chain was defined by its CDR3 amino acid sequence together with its V-gene family, and reads without a unique V-gene family were excluded. To address suspected cross-contamination and a sequencing artifact, a later analysis removed under 600 highly shared, low-generation-probability nucleotide sequences. In a later analysis, a clonal expansion index was calculated for each public chain from normalized within-repertoire ranks of inferred template counts. Generation probabilities in a later analysis came from a VDJ recombination model fitted to out-of-frame rearrangements, and those results were checked against IGoR. A later analysis scored TCR-TCR, TCR-HLA and TCR-CMV co-occurrence with hypergeometric tests, applying a repertoire-size bias correction to TCR pairs. In a later analysis, false discovery rates were estimated by permuting HLA or CMV assignments 20 times. In a later analysis, co-occurring TCRs were grouped with DBSCAN, and TCRdist sequence similarity was added when clustering was performed within HLA-allele-positive subsets. Repertoires with fewer than 30,000 or more than 120,000 public chains were left out of co-occurrence clustering, as were several repertoires with anomalous nucleotide sharing. The source is immuneACCESS, and TCRdb retained only in-frame sequences with V and J called. Part of the clones is not carried over; for the studies checked, unresolved V genes explain less than half of this, and the remainder is unexplained. That table is the source of V, J and clone size, and D and trimming were worked out from the DNA. Recorded for this sample are under 150,000 clones; around 81% of them occurred a single time. Around 1.9% of the sample is in the top ten clones.

This clone occurred a few times. The antigen it recognizes is unknown. Per-base qualities were not stored, and no clone one base away is much larger. The cohort was made up of roughly 670 healthy bone marrow donors. All cohort members were sampled while nominally healthy, although unrecorded immune exposures were likely present. The donor was CMV seronegative and was included in the group of under 450 seronegative cohort members. A peripheral blood sample was provided by each donor, and peripheral blood mononuclear cells were used for TCR beta sequencing. Genomic DNA extraction from the blood cell samples was performed with the Qiagen DNeasy Blood Extraction Kit.

The sample consisted of PBMCs. This receptor was obtained from a woman aged 45-65 years in good health and CMV-seronegative. Recombination connected TRBV5-1 to TRBJ2-2, with a tentative D gene TRBD1 over 6 matching bases. The DNA sequence is given as TGCGCCAGCAGCTTGTTTAGCGAGGGGGCCGGGGAGCTGTTTTTT. The translation is CASSLFSEGAGELFF.